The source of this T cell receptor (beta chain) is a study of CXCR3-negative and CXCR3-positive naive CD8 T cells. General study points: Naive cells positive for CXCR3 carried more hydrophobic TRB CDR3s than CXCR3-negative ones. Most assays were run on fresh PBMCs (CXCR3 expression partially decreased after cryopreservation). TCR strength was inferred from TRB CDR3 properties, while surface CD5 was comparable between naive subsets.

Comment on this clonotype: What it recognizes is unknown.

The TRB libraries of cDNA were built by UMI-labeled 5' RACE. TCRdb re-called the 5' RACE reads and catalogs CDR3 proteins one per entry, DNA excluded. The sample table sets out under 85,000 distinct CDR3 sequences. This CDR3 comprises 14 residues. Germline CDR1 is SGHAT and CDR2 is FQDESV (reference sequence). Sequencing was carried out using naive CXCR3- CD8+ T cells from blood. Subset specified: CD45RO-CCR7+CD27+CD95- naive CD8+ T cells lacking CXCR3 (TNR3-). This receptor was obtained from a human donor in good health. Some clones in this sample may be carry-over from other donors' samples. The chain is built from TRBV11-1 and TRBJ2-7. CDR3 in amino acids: CASSLMDSSYEQYF.